This TCR beta chain was retrieved from a study of identical twins. Germline V gene lookup returns CDR1 MNHNS and CDR2 SASEGT. This CDR3 region has 14 residues. In TCRdb, the 5' RACE reads were re-called with MiXCR into one record per CDR3 protein. This sample carries about 210,000 distinct CDR3 sequences, around 9.6% of them seen once, and the ten largest clones take about 5.5%. This clonotype was counted only a few times. One junction end disagrees with the germline gene, perhaps due to a read error. Sequenced input: memory (CD45RO+) T cells sorted from blood. V is TRBV6-1 and J is TRBJ2-2; D uncertain. The clonotype was recovered from a woman between 18 and 30 years old in good health. The CDR3: CASSEDGRTGELFF. CDR3 DNA sequence: TGTGCCAGCAGCGAAGATGGGCGCACCGGGGAGCTGTTTTTT.